This T cell receptor beta chain was profiled in a study of T cell responses to AZD1222 COVID-19 vaccine. Across the study: Pooled together were second doses at about 4 or about 12 weeks. Study-level points and caveats: A mostly white British donor set with more females was recruited, and clonal diversity was possibly underestimated. Among those given AZD1222, only five or six were seropositive at baseline. Two AZD1222 doses significantly raised spike-specific TCR breadth and depth over controls.

Assay: immunoSEQ multiplex PCR; the TCRdb copy retains only in-frame clones and omits some. The sample includes 100,000 or so clones, around 86% of them seen just once. Regarding this clone: Its antigen is still unknown.

The sequences come from peripheral blood, collected on day 0 of AZD1222 vaccination. This receptor was taken from an adult in good health.

CDR3 nucleotide sequence: TGTGCCGCAGGCCTGGGGGAATTCCCGCAAGAGACCCAGTACTTC. It specifies CAAGLGEFPQETQYF. The chain combines TRBV6-5 with TRBJ2-5, with D perhaps TRBD1 or TRBD2 (5 bases each). This CDR3 spans 15 amino acids. The V end was cut by 11 bases, the J end by 2 bases, with 21 bases between. Germline V gene data show CDR1 as MNHEY and CDR2 as SVGAGI.